These 4 T cell receptor beta chains were sequenced from one sample in a study of blood T cell repertoires in COVID-19. The method was immunoSEQ multiplex PCR; TCRdb's version includes in-frame clones alone and lacks a portion of them. The table has approximately 240,000 clones, 83% seen once. The sequencing sample was made of peripheral blood. Receptor source: a human donor in a cohort sampled during active COVID-19.

This chain links TRBV18 with TRBJ2-1, with 8 bases lining up with TRBD1. The length of the CDR3 is 14 residues. V gave up 2 bases and J gave up 7 bases; unmatched junction bases: 4. Germline CDR1 and CDR2: KGHSH and LQKENI. DNA for the CDR3: TGTGCCAGCTCACCAGGACAGGGTCGGAATGAGCAGTTCTTC. Its translation: CASSPGQGRNEQFF.

This clone was counted only a few times. This chain connects TRBV5-4 to TRBJ1-1; D call uncertain. The CDR3 extends over 13 amino acids. V lost 2 bases to trimming and J lost 1 base, with 6 bases between them. Germline V gene sequence: CDR1 SGHNT, CDR2 YYREEE (reference sequence). This CDR3 is CASSLNRNTEAFF. The CDR3 DNA reads as TGTGCCAGCAGCTTAAATCGGAACACTGAAGCTTTCTTT. The whole variable domain, filled in from reference TRBV5-4 and TRBJ1-1, reads ETGVTQSPTHLIKTRGQQVTLRCSSQSGHNTVSWYQQALGQGPQFIFQYYREEENGRGNFPPRFSGLQFPNYSSELNVNALELDDSALYLCASSLNRNTEAFFGQGTRLTVV.

This sequence joins TRBV6-6 and TRBJ1-1; D remains unclear. Between the trimmed V and J ends, which lost 6 bases and 3 bases, there was a span of 11 bases. This CDR3 contains 13 residues. Germline V lookup: CDR1 MNHNY, CDR2 SVGAGI (reference sequence). The CDR3 region is CASRVIQDTEAFF. Here the CDR3 DNA reads TGTGCCAGCAGAGTGATACAAGACACTGAAGCTTTCTTT.

This rearrangement joins TRBV29-1 to TRBJ2-7, with TRBD1 matching over 9 bases. Per the germline V gene, CDR1 is SQVTM and CDR2 is ANQGSEA. J was trimmed by 2 bases and V by 8 bases; bases with no gene match: 4. This CDR3 contains 12 residues. The chain's CDR3 is CSIRQGAYEQYF. The CDR3 bases are TGCAGCATACGACAGGGGGCCTACGAGCAGTACTTC.